This passage covers 20 T cell receptor beta chains from one sample sequenced in a study of T-cell reconstitution after alpha-beta-depleted transplantation in children. Preparation of the TCRbeta library was carried out with unique molecular identifiers. MiXCR, run by TCRdb on the PCR reads, gives a single entry per CDR3 protein. The profile shows around 440,000 distinct CDR3 sequences, 8% to 11% of them singletons. The starting material was PBMCs, obtained before TCRalphabeta/CD19-depleted stem cell transplant. The receptors were sampled from a child younger than 10 with inherited bone marrow failure, due to receive a stem cell transplant.

With regard to this clonotype: A much larger clone differs by one base, so this may be a read error. This rearrangement joins TRBV5-1 to TRBJ2-1; 7 nucleotides agree with TRBD1. This CDR3 contains 15 residues. The germline gives CDR1 SGHRS, CDR2 YFSETQ. In DNA, the CDR3 is TGCGCCAGCGGCTTGGGTAGGACAGGTTACAATGAGCAGTTCTTC. The encoded protein is CASGLGRTGYNEQFF.

This clonotype was detected only a few times. The chain combines TRBV7-6 with TRBJ2-1; no reliable D call. The CDR3 totals 13 residues. The germline V and J ends were trimmed by 2 bases and 6 bases, with 8 bases remaining between them. Germline V lookup: CDR1 SGHVS, CDR2 FNYEAQ. The CDR3 reads CASSLSRINEQFF. CDR3 coding DNA: TGTGCCAGCAGCTTATCCCGGATCAATGAGCAGTTCTTC.

This clonotype came up many times. The chain is built from TRBV7-9 and TRBJ2-7; D perhaps matches TRBD2 (6 bases). The CDR3 has 15 residues. V was shortened by 1 base and J by 3 bases, with 13 bases between the two germline ends. The germline V gene encodes CDR1 SEHNR and CDR2 FQNEAQ (reference sequence). The CDR3 sequence is CASSLGSAEGYEQYF. CDR3 sequence (DNA): TGTGCCAGCAGCTTAGGTTCAGCGGAGGGCTACGAGCAGTACTTC. Combining the CDR3 with reference TRBV7-9 and TRBJ2-7 gives the whole variable domain DTGVSQNPRHKITKRGQNVTFRCDPISEHNRLYWYRQTLGQGPEFLTYFQNEAQLEKSRLLSDRFSAERPKGSFSTLEIQRTEQGDSAMYLCASSLGSAEGYEQYFGPGTRLTVT.

This clonotype was counted many times. The chain carries TRBV4-3 and TRBJ2-3; 8 bases fit TRBD1. Germline V CDR1 and CDR2: LGHNA, YSLEER. V trimming: 0 bases; J trimming: 2 bases; junction bases outside the gene matches: 7. The CDR3 runs 17 residues. DNA for the CDR3: TGCGCCAGCAGCCAAGAGCAGGGGGCCTCATTCACAGATACGCAGTATTTT. This translates into CASSQEQGASFTDTQYF.

This clonotype appeared many times. The rearrangement uses TRBV20-1 and TRBJ2-5; 7 bases are a match to TRBD2. V shed 7 bases, J shed 1 base, and the junction held 6 bases outside the gene matches. The CDR3 has 13 residues. Germline V gives CDR1 DFQATT, CDR2 SNEGSKA (reference sequence). As DNA, the CDR3 is TGCAGTGTCCCGGGGAGGGGCCAAGAGACCCAGTACTTC. Protein product: CSVPGRGQETQYF.

This clonotype was detected ten times or more. This chain links TRBV20-1 with TRBJ1-6, with D perhaps matching TRBD1 (6 bases). Trimming removed 6 bases at V and 0 bases at J, with 21 bases between. Germline V gives CDR1 DFQATT, CDR2 SNEGSKA (reference sequence). This CDR3 comprises 18 residues. CDR3: CSAIPQGRMGSYNSPLHF. The CDR3 DNA reads as TGCAGTGCAATTCCTCAGGGGCGCATGGGCTCCTATAATTCACCCCTCCACTTT.

A remark on this clonotype: A much bigger clone sits one base away, suggesting this may be a read error. This rearrangement joins TRBV27 to TRBJ2-2, with D perhaps matching TRBD2 (7 bases). This CDR3 region has 15 residues. Germline V gives CDR1 MNHEY, CDR2 SMNVEV (reference sequence). CDR3 protein: CASSLRGGGSGDLFF. The CDR3 nucleotides read TGTGCCAGCAGTTTAAGGGGCGGGGGCTCTGGGGACCTGTTTTTT.

Ten or more counts support this clonotype. The chain links TRBV15 to TRBJ2-7; D not resolved. Germline V gives CDR1 LNHNV, CDR2 YYDKDF (reference sequence). With 2 bases removed from V and 5 bases from J, the gap between germline ends came to 13 bases. The CDR3 length is 14 residues. CDR3 DNA: TGTGCCACCAGCAGACTTCCTCAGGACCACGAGCAGTACTTC. This translates into CATSRLPQDHEQYF.

The chain is built from TRBV19 and TRBJ2-7; 9 bases are shared with TRBD1. V lost 3 bases, J lost 3 bases, and 9 bases stayed unmatched. Germline CDR1 reads LNHDA; CDR2 reads SQIVND (reference sequence). CDR3 size: 16 residues. DNA of the CDR3: TGTGCCAGTAGTATCGGATCCGGGACAGGGAACTACGAGCAGTACTTC. Its translation is CASSIGSGTGNYEQYF.

The sample holds many counts of this clonotype. The genes are TRBV19 and TRBJ2-2; D is perhaps TRBD2 (5 bases). The CDR3 is made up of 14 amino acids. Trimming removed 7 bases from V and 5 bases from J, with 14 bases in between. The V gene's germline CDR1 is LNHDA and CDR2 SQIVND (reference sequence). The CDR3, as DNA: TGTGCCAGTACCCTCCCGAGGGAGACCGGGGAGCTGTTTTTT. Its protein product is CASTLPRETGELFF.

This clonotype occurred many times. This chain joins TRBV19 and TRBJ1-4; D uncertain. This CDR3 is built from 15 residues. V shed 6 bases and J shed 0 bases, with 11 bases lying between them. Germline V gene sequence: CDR1 LNHDA, CDR2 SQIVND (reference sequence). The CDR3 sequence: CASRRELATNEKLFF. The CDR3 bases are TGTGCCAGTAGGAGGGAACTCGCAACTAATGAAAAACTGTTTTTT.

V is TRBV28 and J is TRBJ2-7; 9 bases are shared with TRBD1. J lost 3 bases, V lost 3 bases, and 3 bases had no gene match. The CDR3 loop spans 14 amino acids. Germline assignment: CDR1 MDHEN and CDR2 SYDVKM. The CDR3 DNA reads as TGTGCCAGCAGTTTCGGGACAGGGATCTACGAGCAGTACTTC. Its translation: CASSFGTGIYEQYF.

This clonotype was observed at least ten times. This sequence joins TRBV27 and TRBJ1-2; perhaps TRBD1 as D (5 bases). The germline CDR1 and CDR2 sequences are MNHEY and SMNVEV (reference sequence). This CDR3 comprises 16 residues. The V gene lost 0 bases and the J gene lost 2 bases, with 13 bases spanning the gap. This CDR3 is CASSLSGQGGNYGYTF. CDR3 nucleotides: TGTGCCAGCAGTTTATCGGGGCAGGGTGGGAACTATGGCTACACCTTC.

This clonotype occurred many times. The chain links TRBV2 to TRBJ1-3; a possible D gene is TRBD1 (5 bases). CDR1 SNHLY and CDR2 FYNNEI come from the germline V gene. There are 14 residues in the CDR3. Trimming took off 4 bases at V and 4 bases at J, with 11 bases between the two ends. The CDR3 spells CASSAAGTGNTIYF. The DNA of the CDR3 is TGTGCCAGCAGTGCCGCTGGGACGGGAAACACCATATATTTT.

This clonotype was counted a few times. The rearrangement uses TRBV5-1 and TRBJ2-3; TRBD2 might be the D (6 bases). The CDR3 covers 20 residues. In germline, CDR1 is SGHRS, CDR2 YFSETQ. V was shortened by 0 bases and J by 2 bases, with 25 bases between the two germline ends. The CDR3 DNA is TGCGCCAGCAGCTTGGTTGGTAGCGGCCTCGAAGGGGCTTACACAGATACGCAGTATTTT. Translated, it gives CASSLVGSGLEGAYTDTQYF.

This clonotype appeared many times. The chain links TRBV20-1 to TRBJ2-2; 10 nucleotides agree with TRBD2. From germline, CDR1 is DFQATT and CDR2 SNEGSKA (reference sequence). V shed 3 bases and J 4 bases; nucleotides not matched to a gene: 5. CDR3 length: 15 amino acids. CDR3 in DNA: TGCAGTGCTAGGTGGCTAGCGGGAGTCACCGGGGAGCTGTTTTTT. It is translated as CSARWLAGVTGELFF.

This clonotype was seen many times. V gene TRBV5-1 combines with J gene TRBJ2-3; D ambiguous. Germline-derived CDR1 and CDR2 are SGHRS and YFSETQ. V gave up 7 bases and J gave up 0 bases, with 15 bases separating them. The CDR3 contains 15 residues. The CDR3 is CASSRSFDSTDTQYF. The CDR3 DNA sequence: TGCGCCAGCTCCCGCTCGTTCGATAGCACAGATACGCAGTATTTT.

The table lists this clonotype with many counts. The chain links TRBV7-2 to TRBJ2-3; 7 nucleotides match TRBD1. The CDR3 runs 13 residues. V dropped 5 bases and J dropped 6; count of bases not matched to a gene: 5. The germline V gene has CDR1 SGHTA and CDR2 FQGNSA. For the CDR3, the DNA is TGTGCCAGCAGCGGAAACAGGGGTGATACGCAGTATTTT. Amino acid sequence: CASSGNRGDTQYF.

This clonotype occurred many times. The chain employs TRBV4-3 and TRBJ2-3, with TRBD2 identical over 10 bases. V lost 4 bases to trimming and J lost 6 bases; unmatched junction nucleotides: 7. The CDR3 contains 15 residues. CDR1 is LGHNA and CDR2 is YSLEER in the germline V gene. Written as DNA, the CDR3 is TGCGCCAGCAGCCGGAGCGGGAGGGCCGAGGATACGCAGTATTTT. Protein product: CASSRSGRAEDTQYF.

This clonotype appeared a few times. The gene calls are TRBV20-1 and TRBJ1-1, with a weak D call TRBD1 (5 bases). Trimming shortened V by 0 bases and J by 4 bases, and 12 bases separated the two germline ends. The CDR3 has 14 amino acids. Per the germline V gene, CDR1 is DFQATT and CDR2 is SNEGSKA (reference sequence). CDR3 protein: CSARDDGGSTEAFF. CDR3 sequence (DNA): TGCAGTGCTAGAGATGATGGGGGGTCCACTGAAGCTTTCTTT.